This TCR beta chain came from a study of cytomegalovirus exposure and HLA in healthy donors. This CDR3 spans 14 amino acids. Trimming cost V 3 bases and J 5 bases, with 14 bases left between them. The V gene's germline CDR1 is SGHNT and CDR2 YYREEE (reference sequence). Researchers ran the PCR with 60 Vbeta and 13 Jbeta primers. Method: immunoSEQ multiplex PCR; TCRdb's copy keeps in-frame clones and lacks some. Here the sample spans around 100,000 clones, 75% to 85% being singletons. The receptor's source is a woman between 18 and 29 years old in good health and CMV-seropositive. Sequenced input: PBMCs. V usage is TRBV5-4 and J usage is TRBJ1-2, with D unresolved. CDR3 region: CASSWRGERYGYTF. For the CDR3, the DNA is TGTGCCAGCAGCTGGCGCGGGGAGCGGTATGGCTACACCTTC.